The next 27 T cell receptor beta chains were all read from a single sample in a study of T cells in Graves' hyperthyroidism and ophthalmopathy. Amplification of TCR beta CDR3 regions used RNA as the template. First-round RT-PCR with HTBI primers amplified the TCR CDR3 region. TCRdb called the multiplex PCR reads again in MiXCR, with one record for every CDR3 protein. The table has roughly 740,000 distinct CDR3 sequences, approximately 16% seen once. The sequenced sample consisted of blood. These receptors were obtained from a man aged 18 to 30 with Graves' hyperthyroidism.

This clonotype has only a few counts. This rearrangement joins TRBV7-2 to TRBJ2-2; D is unresolved. The germline V and J ends were trimmed by 6 bases and 4 bases, with 9 bases remaining between them. The CDR3 is 13 amino acids. Germline assignment: CDR1 SGHTA and CDR2 FQGNSA. CDR3 loop: CASSFTSTGELFF. Here the CDR3 DNA reads TGTGCCAGCAGTTTCACGAGCACCGGGGAGCTGTTTTTT. Using reference TRBV7-2 and TRBJ2-2 for the parts outside the CDR3, the full variable domain is GAGVSQSPSNKVTEKGKDVELRCDPISGHTALYWYRQSLGQGLEFLIYFQGNSAPDKSGLPSDRFSAERTGGSVSTLTIQRTQQEDSAVYLCASSFTSTGELFFGEGSRLTVL.

This clonotype was seen ten or more times. This chain joins TRBV20-1 and TRBJ2-3; D uncertain. The germline V and J ends were trimmed by 1 base and 4 bases, with 15 bases remaining between them. CDR3 length equals 15 residues. Germline CDR1 DFQATT, CDR2 SNEGSKA (reference sequence). CDR3 DNA: TGCAGTGCTAGAGTGGCCAGGAGCCTCGCAGATACGCAGTATTTT. Residues: CSARVARSLADTQYF.

This chain links TRBV13 with TRBJ2-3; D gene uncertain. Trimming pared 2 bases from V and 2 bases from J, leaving 8 bases between. The CDR3 is made up of 14 amino acids. Germline CDR1 is PRHDT and CDR2 is FYEKMQ (reference sequence). The CDR3 DNA reads TGTGCCAGCAGCTTAACTGAATTCACAGATACGCAGTATTTT. Encoded protein: CASSLTEFTDTQYF.

This clonotype was counted many times. The rearrangement links TRBV18 to TRBJ2-7; 12 bases map to TRBD1. The V gene's germline CDR1 is KGHSH and CDR2 LQKENI. The CDR3 sequence is 14 residues long. Unmatched junction bases numbered 3, after V lost 2 bases and J lost 7 bases. CDR3 protein: CASSPGTGGREQYF. The CDR3 DNA sequence: TGTGCCAGCTCACCAGGGACAGGGGGCCGGGAGCAGTACTTC.

This clonotype showed up many times. The chain couples TRBV28 to TRBJ2-1, with D tentatively TRBD1 (5 bases). Trimming removed 10 bases at V and 9 bases at J, with 19 bases between. The CDR3 is 13 residues long. Germline CDR1 is MDHEN and CDR2 is SYDVKM. CDR3 bases: TGTGCCACCGAGGAAGGTCCTAGGGGTGAGCAGTTCTTC. It codes for CATEEGPRGEQFF. The variable domain in full, completed from reference TRBV28 and TRBJ2-1, reads DVKVTQSSRYLVKRTGEKVFLECVQDMDHENMFWYRQDPGLGLRLIYFSYDVKMKEKGDIPEGYSVSREKKERFSLILESASTNQTSMYLCATEEGPRGEQFFGPGTRLTVL.

At least ten counts were recorded for this clonotype. V usage is TRBV30 and J usage is TRBJ2-3, with D hard to call. The germline V and J ends were trimmed by 2 bases and 4 bases, with 4 bases remaining between them. The CDR3 extends over 11 amino acids. Germline assignment: CDR1 GTSNPN and CDR2 SVGIG (reference sequence). CDR3: CAWSTADTQYF. CDR3 nucleotides: TGTGCCTGGAGTACAGCAGATACGCAGTATTTT.

This clonotype was counted ten times or more. The V gene is TRBV6-2 or TRBV6-3, the J gene TRBJ2-1; D remains ambiguous. The CDR3 has 13 amino acids. With 7 bases removed from V and 7 bases from J, the gap between germline ends came to 14 bases. The germline gives CDR1 MNHEY, CDR2 SVGEGT. Here the CDR3 DNA reads TGTGCCAGCACAACTCCAGGTAGGAATGAGCAGTTCTTC. Protein product: CASTTPGRNEQFF.

The table lists this clonotype with many counts. The chain employs TRBV6-1 and TRBJ2-7; 7 nucleotides line up with TRBD1. Trimming at V came to 7 bases and at J to 5 bases, leaving 14 bases not matched to a gene. Germline CDR1 and CDR2: MNHNS and SASEGT. There are 15 residues in the CDR3. The CDR3, as DNA: TGTGCCAGCACTCCAGACAGGGAAGCTTCCCACGAGCAGTACTTC. Protein: CASTPDREASHEQYF.

At least ten counts were recorded for this clonotype. DNA for the CDR3: TGCAGTGCTCTCAGGGGGCTCGACAATCAGCCCCAGCATTTT. Its protein is CSALRGLDNQPQHF. The rearrangement joins TRBV20-1 to TRBJ1-5, with 8 bases lining up with TRBD1. Trimming at V came to 5 bases and at J to 3 bases, leaving 6 bases not matched to a gene. CDR1 is DFQATT, CDR2 SNEGSKA, per germline (reference sequence). The CDR3 runs 14 residues.

The rearrangement links TRBV11-2 to TRBJ2-1; maybe TRBD2 (6 bases). Germline V CDR1 and CDR2: SGHAT, FQNNGV. The V gene lost 5 bases and the J gene lost 0 bases, with 14 bases spanning the gap. This CDR3 spans 16 amino acids. The CDR3 here is CASSPSGGVSYNEQFF. The CDR3 DNA sequence: TGTGCCAGCAGCCCGTCCGGGGGAGTCTCCTACAATGAGCAGTTCTTC.

The chain couples TRBV18 to TRBJ1-1; D unclear. CDR1 and CDR2 from the germline V gene are KGHSH and LQKENI. V was shortened by 3 bases and J by 0 bases, with 8 bases between the two germline ends. The CDR3 is 14 amino acids. In DNA form, the CDR3 reads TGTGCCAGCTCACCGCAGTTTATGAACACTGAAGCTTTCTTT. This codes for CASSPQFMNTEAFF.

This chain connects TRBV27 to TRBJ2-5; the match to TRBD2 covers 10 bases. Germline-derived CDR1 and CDR2 are MNHEY and SMNVEV (reference sequence). Unmatched junction bases numbered 5, after V lost 5 bases and J lost 5 bases. This CDR3 contains 14 residues. This CDR3 reads CASSPGTSDETQYF. The CDR3 DNA is TGTGCCAGCAGTCCCGGGACTAGCGATGAGACCCAGTACTTC.

This sequence joins TRBV20-1 and TRBJ2-1; 7 bases line up with TRBD2. Germline CDR1 and CDR2: DFQATT and SNEGSKA (reference sequence). V was pared by 1 base and J by 7 bases, with 10 bases of the junction left unmatched. The CDR3 has 15 residues. This chain's CDR3 is CSARVFGGSGNEQFF. In nucleotides, the CDR3 is TGCAGTGCTAGAGTGTTTGGCGGGAGCGGGAATGAGCAGTTCTTC.

This clonotype occurred many times. This chain links TRBV11-3 with TRBJ1-1, with D uncertain. V gave up 4 bases and J gave up 5 bases, with 8 bases separating them. The CDR3 extends over 12 amino acids. Germline CDR1 reads SGHNT; CDR2 reads YENEEA. In DNA form, the CDR3 reads TGTGCCAGCAGCTCCGGGATGACTGAAGCTTTCTTT. As protein: CASSSGMTEAFF.

In this sample, this clonotype turned up many times. The chain couples TRBV2 to TRBJ1-6, with 9 bases lining up with TRBD1. CDR1 SNHLY and CDR2 FYNNEI come from the germline V gene. The CDR3 is made up of 14 amino acids. Trimming cost V 3 bases and J 10 bases; bases outside gene matches: 4. CDR3 sequence reads: CASSEWDRASPLHF. The CDR3 DNA is TGTGCCAGCAGTGAGTGGGACAGGGCCTCACCCCTCCACTTT. Variable domain in full (rest from reference TRBV2 and TRBJ1-6): EPEVTQTPSHQVTQMGQEVILRCVPISNHLYFYWYRQILGQKVEFLVSFYNNEISEKSEIFDDQFSVERPDGSNFTLKIRSTKLEDSAMYFCASSEWDRASPLHFGNGTRLTVT.

V and J are TRBV30 and TRBJ2-1; TRBD1 agrees at 10 bases. Per the germline V gene, CDR1 is GTSNPN and CDR2 is SVGIG (reference sequence). The CDR3 has 14 residues. V lost 2 bases and J lost 10; bases outside the gene matches: 8. The CDR3 loop is CAWSSGTGAGEQFF. The DNA of the CDR3 is TGTGCCTGGAGTAGCGGGACAGGGGCAGGGGAGCAGTTCTTC.

This clonotype was counted a few times. The rearrangement links TRBV7-9 to TRBJ2-4; 13 nucleotides align to TRBD2. Looked up from germline, CDR1 is SEHNR and CDR2 is FQNEAQ (reference sequence). The ends lost 5 bases at V and 15 bases at J; junction bases unmatched: 13. The CDR3 contains 15 residues. The CDR3 region has the DNA TGTGCCAGCAGCCCAGGTGGGACTAGCGGGGCCGGCGGGTACTTC. Amino acids: CASSPGGTSGAGGYF.

This clonotype was found a few times. The CDR3 loop is CSASAWANSGNTIYF. As DNA, the CDR3 is TGCAGTGCTAGTGCGTGGGCGAACTCTGGAAACACCATATATTTT. The chain joins TRBV20-1 to TRBJ1-3; D unresolved. This CDR3 contains 15 residues. V was shortened by 3 bases and J by 0 bases, with 12 bases between the two germline ends. Germline CDR1 and CDR2: DFQATT and SNEGSKA (reference sequence).

This clonotype was counted many times. The chain combines TRBV12-3 or TRBV12-4 with TRBJ1-2; D remains unclear. V shed 6 bases and J shed 3 bases, with 11 bases lying between them. CDR3 length equals 13 residues. The CDR3 sequence: CASSAQPHYGYTF. Written as DNA, the CDR3 is TGTGCCAGCAGCGCACAGCCTCACTATGGCTACACCTTC.

This clonotype was seen repeatedly, ten times or more. This chain uses TRBV12-3 or TRBV12-4 with TRBJ2-5; tentative D call: TRBD1 (6 bases). Trimming shortened V by 1 base and J by 8 bases, and 11 bases separated the two germline ends. CDR3 length: 13 residues. In DNA form, the CDR3 reads TGTGCCAGCAGTTTAGGCAGGGGAATAACCCAGTACTTC. Translation gives CASSLGRGITQYF.

This clonotype was seen repeatedly, ten times or more. The chain has TRBV20-1 and TRBJ2-7; TRBD2 matches 12 bases. The CDR3 contains 13 residues. Germline V gives CDR1 DFQATT, CDR2 SNEGSKA (reference sequence). V lost 5 bases to trimming and J lost 3 bases; unmatched junction nucleotides: 2. The chain's CDR3 is CSARTSGVYEQYF. CDR3 nucleotides: TGCAGTGCTCGGACTAGCGGGGTCTACGAGCAGTACTTC.

This clonotype was seen many times. The gene calls are TRBV7-9 and TRBJ2-3, with unresolved D. V was pared by 1 base and J by 6 bases, with 5 bases between. Germline V CDR1 and CDR2: SEHNR, FQNEAQ (reference sequence). This CDR3 is 12 amino acids long. CDR3 in amino acids: CASSLDSDTQYF. CDR3 bases: TGTGCCAGCAGCTTAGATTCTGATACGCAGTATTTT.

As regards this clonotype: The junction departs from the called germline gene at one end, perhaps through a read error. This rearrangement joins TRBV10-2 to TRBJ2-7; TRBD2 agrees at 9 bases. The germline gives CDR1 WSHSY, CDR2 SAAADI. The CDR3 is 18 residues long. The CDR3 is CASSRSSGKGTDSHEQYF. DNA for the CDR3: TGCGCCAGCAGTCGGTCTAGCGGGAAAGGAACCGACTCCCACGAGCAGTACTTC.

This clonotype was found many times. This rearrangement joins TRBV20-1 to TRBJ2-3; 8 bases line up with TRBD2. V lost 1 base, J lost 3 bases, and 3 bases stayed unmatched. CDR1 is DFQATT, CDR2 SNEGSKA, per germline (reference sequence). The CDR3 has 14 amino acids. CDR3 loop: CSARGLAGTDTQYF. CDR3 sequence (DNA): TGCAGTGCTAGAGGTTTAGCGGGAACAGATACGCAGTATTTT.

This CDR3 is CASSLTLTRLAGNTEQYF. The DNA for the CDR3 is TGTGCCAGCAGCTTAACATTAACCCGACTAGCGGGAAATACCGAGCAGTACTTC. The chain couples TRBV7-2 to TRBJ2-7, with 11 nucleotides matching TRBD2. With 2 bases clipped from V and 6 bases from J, the junction kept 15 bases outside the gene matches. The CDR3 consists of 18 residues. Germline-derived CDR1 and CDR2 are SGHTA and FQGNSA.

This clonotype was seen ten or more times. This chain uses TRBV12-3 or TRBV12-4 with TRBJ2-3, with 10 bases that match TRBD1. V shed 7 bases, J shed 4 bases, and the junction held 5 bases outside the gene matches. There are 14 residues in the CDR3. The CDR3 nucleotides read TGTGCCAGCACTCGGGACAGGGGTTCAGATACGCAGTATTTT. Its translation is CASTRDRGSDTQYF.

This clonotype has at least ten counts. CDR3 amino acids: CASSLERFKNIQYF. The CDR3 DNA is TGCGCCAGCAGCTTGGAGAGGTTCAAAAACATTCAGTACTTC. The chain links TRBV5-1 to TRBJ2-4, with D uncertain. The CDR3 spans 14 residues. V was trimmed by 0 bases and J by 3 bases, leaving 7 bases between them. Per the germline V gene, CDR1 is SGHRS and CDR2 is YFSETQ.